These T cell receptor beta chains were read from a single sample in a study of T cells in Graves' hyperthyroidism and ophthalmopathy. Each CDR3 protein is one row after TCRdb ran MiXCR on the multiplex PCR reads. Altogether some 770,000 distinct CDR3 sequences are present, roughly 15% being singletons, with the ten largest covering 8.4%. The sequencing sample was made of blood. Receptors were obtained from a young man with Graves' hyperthyroidism. Each CDR3 is given with its conserved first and last residue. D genes are given only for firm matches. The size field is filled for only some rows; it gives once, few, many or a size class.

J gene,D gene,clone size,V gene,CDR3 protein
TRBJ1-2,TRBD1,few,TRBV19,CASRTGLRGYTF
TRBJ2-1,-,-,TRBV25-1,CASSETHNEQFF
TRBJ2-1,-,few,TRBV7-3,CASSLDGASYNEQFF
TRBJ2-2,TRBD2,-,TRBV6-1,CASSALAGGPSTGELFF
TRBJ2-1,-,few,TRBV20-1,CSAYRDPRRVEQFF
TRBJ2-6,-,many,TRBV6-5,CASSYSPGSGANVLTF
TRBJ1-5,-,few,TRBV6-1,CASGPGAEQPQHF
TRBJ1-2,-,-,TRBV6-1,CASSVEQWPGVYGYTF
TRBJ2-2,TRBD2,many,TRBV11-1,CASSHPLAGAGQTGELFF
TRBJ1-1,TRBD1,many,TRBV12-3/TRBV12-4,CASSHPGGGSEAFF
TRBJ1-1,-,many,TRBV12-5,CASGLVQGRTNTEAFF
TRBJ2-7,TRBD2,many,TRBV27,CASSPLTSGYEQYF
TRBJ2-7,-,-,TRBV7-8,CASSFLAVTPYEQYF
TRBJ1-2,-,many,TRBV28,CASRNGTIYGYTF
TRBJ2-1,-,-,TRBV3-1,CASSQDGSRRGQFF
TRBJ2-3,-,many,TRBV11-2,CASSPLGATDTQYF
TRBJ2-5,TRBD1,many,TRBV27,CASSPNPRGIETQYF
TRBJ2-5,TRBD2,-,TRBV19,CASSIWTSGAQETQYF
TRBJ1-6,TRBD1,-,TRBV7-9,CASSLGQGSSPLHF
TRBJ1-3,-,-,TRBV27,CASRDGGPSGNTIYF
TRBJ1-1,-,-,TRBV5-4,CASSLPGRNTEAFF
TRBJ2-5,TRBD2,many,TRBV12-3/TRBV12-4,CASSLTSEGETQYF
TRBJ1-6,-,few,TRBV20-1,CSAMTDPNSPLHF
TRBJ2-5,TRBD1,many,TRBV12-3/TRBV12-4,CASSLSPGQGYETQYF
TRBJ1-2,TRBD1,many,TRBV28,CASSHGQGTAGYTF
TRBJ2-7,TRBD1,many,TRBV3-1,CASSRDPGKGRGLSYEQYF
TRBJ2-7,TRBD1,few,TRBV27,CASALTGTYEQYF
TRBJ2-7,-,-,TRBV3-1,CASSQTALASYEQYF
TRBJ1-1,TRBD1,few,TRBV20-1,CSASRQGTEAFF
TRBJ1-1,TRBD1,-,TRBV25-1,CASSAGTEAEAFF
TRBJ2-1,TRBD2,few,TRBV6-1,CASTEPGSSGYNEQFF
TRBJ1-2,-,-,TRBV10-3,CAISVGSRYGYTF
TRBJ1-6,TRBD1,many,TRBV20-1,CSARDAGGGGSPLHF
TRBJ1-1,-,few,TRBV29-1,CSVVDRAAFF
TRBJ2-1,-,-,TRBV7-9,CASSYRASEVGNEQFF
TRBJ1-5,-,-,TRBV5-6,CASSGRYSNQPQHF
TRBJ2-3,TRBD2,few,TRBV25-1,CASSEPGLANTDTQYF
TRBJ1-2,TRBD1,-,TRBV6-1,CASKVGEGQGDYGYTF
TRBJ2-1,-,few,TRBV6-2/TRBV6-3,CASSFLGSYSYNEQFF
TRBJ2-7,-,-,TRBV5-1,CASSLVLRENSYEQYF